The entry below describes one TCR beta chain. Its specific antigen is unknown. The input lacks base qualities; no much larger clone sits a single base away. The data are from a study of blood T cell repertoires in COVID-19 (dated by TCRdb to 2018 to 2021). Broadly, across the study: The collaborator samples originated in the United States, Italy and Spain and spanned the acute and convalescent phases of COVID-19. The prospective study material was composed of cDNA or gDNA derived from T cells, B-cell-depleted T cells, or PBMCs. The repertoires were released in a freely available public database meant as a resource for research on the immune response to SARS-CoV-2. Where available, HLA class I and class II types were taken from metadata supplied by the sample provider and were not determined by assay-based typing. The samples were drawn from the first 160 participants of the ongoing ImmuneRACE study and from over 950 subjects provided by 6 global collaborators. A de-identified subject ID, COVID-19 status, age in years and sex were almost always included in the sample metadata. Subjects who had been exposed to COVID-19, were actively infected with it, or had recovered from it provided the deeply sampled blood TCRbeta repertoires that made up the dataset.

TCRbeta CDR3 regions were amplified from genomic DNA using the immunoSEQ Assay, a bias-controlled multiplex PCR. Concerning the study's data processing: Nucleated cell counts per sample were estimated from amplification of reference gene primers within the assay. To quantify the absolute abundance of each unique TCRbeta CDR3 rearrangement, sequence reads were collapsed and filtered. For each sample, productive Simpson clonality was calculated as the square root of Simpson's diversity index across productive rearrangements. TCRdb took this table from immuneACCESS and kept in-frame rearrangements with V and J called. Such tables lack part of the clones; where checked against another copy, unresolved V genes explain under half of the gap, and the rest is unexplained. The V and J calls and the clone size are those of that table, but D and trimming were determined from the DNA. The sample table holds some 140,000 clones, of which approximately 84% were seen once. The top ten clonotypes cover over 1.1% of the sample.

V loses 0 bases at its end and J loses 4 bases; junction bases beyond the gene matches: 2. The CDR3, cysteine through phenylalanine, is 15 amino acids long. Only the CDR3 portion is preserved as DNA: 45 bases, with reading frame beginning at the first base. Per the germline V gene (reference sequence), GTSNPN is the CDR1 and SVGIG is the CDR2. Study-level results and caveats: The quantity of clinical and demographic metadata differed by source and by participant and was supplied without curation.

Each collaborating institution followed its own protocols to collect whole blood in K2EDTA tubes. Collaborator samples were shipped for TCRbeta analysis as frozen whole blood, isolated PBMCs, or DNA extracted from either sample type. The sample was peripheral blood. This receptor was identified in a man in his 60s with acute or convalescent COVID-19. The V gene is TRBV30 and the J gene is TRBJ2-1, with TRBD2 matching 11 junction bases. The nucleotide sequence is given as TGTGCCTGGAGTGTACCTAGCGGGAGGTACAATGAGCAGTTCTTC. Translated, it reads CAWSVPSGRYNEQFF.